This T cell receptor beta chain is drawn from a study of long-term antiretroviral therapy in people with HIV. Study-level background: There is a gap of about a decade between the earliest samples and the later 2015 immediate-ART recommendation.

Samples held roughly 0.95-11 million cryopreserved PBMC, and DNA extraction followed. Assay version v3.0 of immunoSEQ was used, and it was run at survey level. Sequencing used immunoSEQ multiplex PCR; TCRdb keeps in-frame clones, though not all of them. The sample records about 36,000 clones, roughly four fifths being singletons. A word on this clone: Its specificity is unknown.

The germline gives CDR1 LNHDA, CDR2 SQIVND (reference sequence). This CDR3 spans 12 amino acids. With 9 bases clipped from V and 2 bases from J, the junction kept 3 bases outside the gene matches. Regarding the study as a whole: Post-ART, diversity grew, though it stayed under transplant donor control levels.

Sample: unsorted PBMCs, taken 0.6 years after starting antiretroviral therapy. The clonotype originates from a young man with HIV. The rearrangement links TRBV19 to TRBJ1-2; 7 bases agree with TRBD1. The CDR3 nucleotides read TGTGCCAGCCGACAGGGCAACTATGGCTACACCTTC. Translating gives CASRQGNYGYTF.